One and the same sample provided the 14 T cell receptor beta chains below, sequenced in a study of shared clonotypes between healthy human individuals. Sequencing used immunoSEQ multiplex PCR; TCRdb keeps in-frame clones, though not all of them. The table lists under 1,100,000 clones, roughly 75% of them singletons. Material: memory CD4+ T cells sorted from blood. Stated subset: CD45RA-negative fraction. These TCRs come from a man aged 18 to 29 in good health.

The CDR3 protein is CAIRGAGATEAFF. DNA of the CDR3: TGTGCCATCAGAGGCGCAGGGGCCACTGAAGCTTTCTTT. The rearrangement joins TRBV10-3 to TRBJ1-1; perhaps TRBD1 as D (6 bases). This CDR3 region has 13 residues. Germline CDR1 and CDR2: ENHRY and SYGVKD. Between the trimmed V and J ends, which lost 6 bases and 4 bases, there was a span of 12 bases.

The CDR3 sequence: CASGKDRGREQYF. The CDR3 DNA sequence: TGTGCCAGCGGAAAAGACAGGGGGAGGGAGCAGTACTTC. This sequence joins TRBV7-2 and TRBJ2-7; 9 bases are a match to TRBD1. The CDR3 loop spans 13 amino acids. The trim removed 8 bases at V and 7 bases at J, leaving 9 bases unmatched. CDR1 is SGHTA, CDR2 FQGNSA, per germline.

The chain has TRBV2 and TRBJ1-2, with D possibly being TRBD1 (6 bases). The CDR3 spans 13 residues. The V gene lost 5 bases and the J gene lost 8 bases, with 15 bases spanning the gap. Germline CDR1 SNHLY, CDR2 FYNNEI. CDR3 DNA: TGTGCCAGCAGTTCCCACGGGGGGCAGGGCTACACCTTC. The encoded protein is CASSSHGGQGYTF.

The chain links TRBV30 to TRBJ1-2; D may be TRBD1 (5 bases). The V gene lost 0 bases and the J gene lost 4 bases, with 12 bases spanning the gap. Germline V gene lookup returns CDR1 GTSNPN and CDR2 SVGIG (reference sequence). The CDR3 contains 14 residues. As DNA, the CDR3 is TGTGCCTGGAGTGTATACGGGGCCGCCTATGGCTACACCTTC. Protein product: CAWSVYGAAYGYTF.

J is TRBJ2-5 and V is TRBV4-1; 10 bases align to TRBD2. The V and J ends lost 9 bases and 1 base, in that order; junction bases with no gene match: 8. Germline loops: CDR1 MGHRA, CDR2 YSYEKL. The CDR3 is 15 residues long. The CDR3 loop reads CASKAGGPGQETQYF. The CDR3, as DNA: TGCGCCAGTAAAGCGGGAGGGCCCGGCCAAGAGACCCAGTACTTC.

This clone was seen at least ten times. V and J are TRBV5-1 and TRBJ2-5, with 9 nucleotides matching TRBD2. Germline-derived CDR1 and CDR2 are SGHRS and YFSETQ. There are 16 residues in the CDR3. J was trimmed by 4 bases and V by 6 bases; bases with no gene match: 13. CDR3 sequence reads: CASKGGGAAASETQYF. The CDR3 DNA sequence: TGCGCCAGCAAGGGCGGGGGGGCCGCGGCTTCAGAGACCCAGTACTTC.

This clone showed up just once. The J gene is TRBJ1-2, the V gene TRBV4-1; weak D call: TRBD1 (6 bases). V was clipped by 3 bases and J by 4 bases, with 15 bases between them. Germline V lookup: CDR1 MGHRA, CDR2 YSYEKL. The CDR3 is made up of 15 amino acids. CDR3 in amino acids: CASSQHSQGSYGYTF. CDR3 nucleotides: TGCGCCAGCAGCCAGCATTCACAGGGATCCTATGGCTACACCTTC.

CDR3: CASSLNRGETQYF. CDR3 nucleotides: TGTGCCAGCAGTCTGAACAGGGGTGAGACCCAGTACTTC. This sequence joins TRBV28 and TRBJ2-5; 7 positions agree with TRBD1. The junction had 5 bases not matched to a gene; V was cut back by 5 bases and J by 5 bases. In germline, CDR1 is MDHEN, CDR2 SYDVKM. The CDR3 extends over 13 amino acids.

This clone was observed once. The same CDR3 can be traced to other DNA sequences in this sample. The V and J genes are TRBV9 and TRBJ1-2; 7 bases agree with TRBD1. Germline-derived CDR1 and CDR2 are SGDLS and YYNGEE. J was trimmed by 1 base and V by 0 bases; bases with no gene match: 3. The CDR3 extends over 15 amino acids. As DNA, the CDR3 is TGTGCCAGCAGCGTAGGGCAGGGGGGTAACTATGGCTACACCTTC. As protein: CASSVGQGGNYGYTF.

This chain uses TRBV28 with TRBJ2-3; 9 nucleotides agree with TRBD2. The CDR3 is 15 residues long. V gave up 7 bases and J gave up 0 bases; unmatched junction bases: 5. The germline gives CDR1 MDHEN, CDR2 SYDVKM. CDR3 loop: CASTESGGSTDTQYF. The CDR3 DNA reads TGTGCCAGCACCGAAAGCGGGGGGAGCACAGATACGCAGTATTTT.

V gene TRBV2 combines with J gene TRBJ1-5; 9 positions match TRBD1. Germline CDR1 is SNHLY and CDR2 is FYNNEI. V lost 6 bases and J lost 0; bases outside the gene matches: 9. The CDR3 is 17 residues long. CDR3 sequence reads: CASSLQGAGISNQPQHF. CDR3 sequence (DNA): TGTGCCAGCAGCCTACAGGGGGCGGGTATTAGCAATCAGCCCCAGCATTTT.

As regards this clone: This sequence is one base from a far larger clone and is likely a read error. This chain links TRBV5-6 with TRBJ1-1, with 7 bases lining up with TRBD1. Germline V gives CDR1 SGHDT, CDR2 YYEEEE. The CDR3 has 14 amino acids. J lost 4 bases, V lost 4 bases, and 7 bases had no gene match. The CDR3 loop reads CASSGTVRSTEAFF. The DNA for the CDR3 is TGTGCCAGCAGCGGGACAGTGAGGAGCACTGAAGCTTTCTTT.

The DNA for the CDR3 is TGTGCCAGCAGTTCCGGGGTCATCTCTGGAAACACCATATATTTT. Its translation is CASSSGVISGNTIYF. The chain combines TRBV6-6 with TRBJ1-3; D is undetermined. Trimming left V 4 bases short and J 0 bases short, with 10 bases between. Per the germline V gene, CDR1 is MNHNY and CDR2 is SVGAGI (reference sequence). The CDR3 has 15 residues.

The V and J genes are TRBV5-1 and TRBJ2-1, with a possible D match to TRBD1 (5 bases). The germline V and J ends were trimmed by 2 bases and 7 bases, with 13 bases remaining between them. Germline CDR1 reads SGHRS; CDR2 reads YFSETQ. This CDR3 has 14 amino acids. DNA for the CDR3: TGCGCCAGCAGCTTCACAGGAGCCCGGAATGAGCAGTTCTTC. Translated: CASSFTGARNEQFF.